These 32 T cell receptor beta chains were all obtained from the same sample, sequenced in a study of beta chain features in type 1 diabetes. cDNA synthesis used the whole RNA isolate, giving expressed TCRB sequences. This table comes from immunoSEQ multiplex PCR, and its TCRdb copy is limited to in-frame clones, with some not included. The sample has around 260,000 clones; less than 30% are singletons. Study-level results: In every one of the four CD4+ subsets, TCRB CDR3s were moderately but significantly shorter in Type 1 diabetes patients.

These receptors have no identified antigens. Sequencing was done on a sample of naive CD4+ T cells from blood. Receptors originate from a woman in her 30s with type 1 diabetes.

This clone was observed once. The chain combines TRBV5-1 with TRBJ1-4, with D possibly being TRBD1 (6 bases). The V and J ends lost 4 bases and 8 bases respectively, with 21 bases between them. The CDR3 contains 16 residues. Germline CDR1 and CDR2: SGHRS and YFSETQ. CDR3: CASSPSGDTRGEKLFF. In nucleotides, the CDR3 is TGCGCCAGCAGCCCCTCAGGGGACACCAGAGGAGAAAAACTGTTTTTT.

This clone occurred a few times. The chain uses TRBV9 and TRBJ2-1; 11 bases are a match to TRBD2. V was pared by 0 bases and J by 0 bases, with 5 bases of the junction left unmatched. Germline-derived CDR1 and CDR2 are SGDLS and YYNGEE. The CDR3 is made up of 18 amino acids. In DNA, the CDR3 is TGTGCCAGCAGCGTAGATACTAGCGGGGGACTCTCCTACAATGAGCAGTTCTTC. The encoded protein is CASSVDTSGGLSYNEQFF.

This clone occurred a few times. This chain joins TRBV30 and TRBJ1-4; D ambiguous. The CDR3 has 14 amino acids. V shed 0 bases and J shed 5 bases, with 10 bases lying between them. Germline V lookup: CDR1 GTSNPN, CDR2 SVGIG (reference sequence). Here the CDR3 DNA reads TGTGCCTGGAGTGTTCGGGAGGAAAATGAAAAACTGTTTTTT. Translated: CAWSVREENEKLFF. The variable domain in full, completed from reference TRBV30 and TRBJ1-4, reads SQTIHQWPATLVQPVGSPLSLECTVEGTSNPNLYWYRQAAGRGLQLLFYSVGIGQISSEVPQNLSASRPQDRQFILSSKKLLLSDSGFYLCAWSVREENEKLFFGSGTQLSVL.

This chain links TRBV4-1 with TRBJ2-3, with 7 bases aligning to TRBD1. J was trimmed by 4 bases and V by 0 bases; bases with no gene match: 4. From germline, CDR1 is MGHRA and CDR2 YSYEKL. CDR3 length: 15 amino acids. The CDR3 region is CASSQDGQGADTQYF. The CDR3 DNA sequence: TGCGCCAGCAGCCAAGATGGGCAGGGGGCAGATACGCAGTATTTT.

This clone was seen a handful of times. The chain combines TRBV29-1 with TRBJ1-1, with D perhaps TRBD1 (6 bases). V lost 6 bases and J lost 2, with 16 bases in between. Germline CDR1 SQVTM, CDR2 ANQGSEA. The CDR3 consists of 14 residues. The CDR3 protein is CSVGLGAGNTEAFF. CDR3 coding DNA: TGCAGCGTGGGATTGGGGGCAGGAAACACTGAAGCTTTCTTT.

This chain links TRBV5-1 with TRBJ2-7; D remains ambiguous. The CDR3 length is 14 residues. Germline lookup yields CDR1 SGHRS and CDR2 YFSETQ. Trimming took 1 base from V and 0 from J, leaving 8 bases between them. The CDR3 DNA reads TGCGCCAGCAGCTTGCAGGAACACTCCTACGAGCAGTACTTC. This translates into CASSLQEHSYEQYF.

In this sample, this clone turned up a few times. This chain connects TRBV29-1 to TRBJ1-2; TRBD1 agrees at 7 bases. From germline, CDR1 is SQVTM and CDR2 ANQGSEA. The ends lost 6 bases at V and 4 bases at J; junction bases unmatched: 11. The CDR3 has 14 residues. The CDR3 loop is CSVNRDQGVYGYTF. CDR3 bases: TGCAGCGTAAACCGGGACCAGGGGGTCTATGGCTACACCTTC.

The chain recombines TRBV19 with TRBJ2-6; TRBD1 might be the D (6 bases). The germline V and J ends were trimmed by 4 bases and 0 bases, with 13 bases remaining between them. CDR3 size: 17 residues. Germline CDR1 and CDR2: LNHDA and SQIVND (reference sequence). This CDR3 reads CASSTTATGSGANVLTF. CDR3 sequence (DNA): TGTGCCAGTAGTACGACAGCGACAGGCTCTGGGGCCAACGTCCTGACTTTC.

This clone has just a few counts. The chain is built from TRBV4-2 and TRBJ1-1; 7 nucleotides match TRBD1. There are 16 residues in the CDR3. J was trimmed by 0 bases and V by 2 bases; bases with no gene match: 6. CDR1 is LGHNA, CDR2 YNFKEQ, per germline. Written as DNA, the CDR3 is TGTGCCAGCAGCCAAAAGGGGGCACGAATGAACACTGAAGCTTTCTTT. Protein: CASSQKGARMNTEAFF.

This clone turned up a few times. V gene TRBV5-6 combines with J gene TRBJ2-2, with a tentative D call TRBD1 (5 bases). This CDR3 is built from 17 residues. Germline V gene sequence: CDR1 SGHDT, CDR2 YYEEEE. V gave up 0 bases and J gave up 0 bases, with 12 bases separating them. CDR3 residues: CASSLDRSSANTGELFF. The CDR3 nucleotides read TGTGCCAGCAGCTTGGACAGGAGTTCCGCGAACACCGGGGAGCTGTTTTTT.

The chain combines TRBV5-1 with TRBJ2-1; the D gene is possibly TRBD2 (5 bases). Trimming removed 0 bases from V and 2 bases from J, with 12 bases in between. CDR3 length equals 16 residues. Germline values: CDR1 SGHRS, CDR2 YFSETQ. CDR3: CASSLDGLGAYNEQFF. The DNA for the CDR3 is TGCGCCAGCAGCTTGGACGGACTCGGGGCCTACAATGAGCAGTTCTTC.

The rearrangement joins TRBV4-1 to TRBJ1-2; tentative D call: TRBD1 (6 bases). Trimming took 4 bases from V and 0 from J, leaving 9 bases between them. The CDR3 is 14 residues long. Germline CDR1 and CDR2: MGHRA and YSYEKL. The CDR3 DNA is TGCGCCAGCAGCCGGGACATAACTAACTATGGCTACACCTTC. Amino acid sequence: CASSRDITNYGYTF.

The chain has TRBV30 and TRBJ2-7; tentatively, D is TRBD1 (5 bases). CDR1 is GTSNPN, CDR2 SVGIG, per germline (reference sequence). V was clipped by 7 bases and J by 4 bases, with 11 bases between them. This CDR3 spans 11 amino acids. CDR3 sequence (DNA): TGTGCCTACTCCCGACAGTACGAGCAGTACTTC. Its protein product is CAYSRQYEQYF. Full variable domain (rest looked up from reference TRBV30 and TRBJ2-7): SQTIHQWPATLVQPVGSPLSLECTVEGTSNPNLYWYRQAAGRGLQLLFYSVGIGQISSEVPQNLSASRPQDRQFILSSKKLLLSDSGFYLCAYSRQYEQYFGPGTRLTVT.

The chain combines TRBV29-1 with TRBJ1-5, with D possibly being TRBD1 (6 bases). CDR3 length equals 13 residues. The germline gives CDR1 SQVTM, CDR2 ANQGSEA. V was clipped by 4 bases and J by 4 bases, with 11 bases between them. The CDR3 spells CSVVWTVNQPQHF. The CDR3 coding sequence is TGCAGCGTTGTTTGGACAGTTAATCAGCCCCAGCATTTT.

There are a few counts of this clone. The chain carries TRBV9 and TRBJ2-1; 14 bases fit TRBD2. CDR3 length: 17 amino acids. The ends lost 4 bases at V and 4 bases at J; junction bases unmatched: 7. CDR1 is SGDLS, CDR2 YYNGEE, per germline. CDR3 sequence (DNA): TGTGCCAGCAGCCTAAGACTAGCGGGAGGGAGTTACAATGAGCAGTTCTTC. Protein: CASSLRLAGGSYNEQFF.

This clone was observed a handful of times. The chain recombines TRBV5-1 with TRBJ2-5; 9 bases align to TRBD1. Germline V gene data show CDR1 as SGHRS and CDR2 as YFSETQ. The CDR3 is 14 residues long. V shed 4 bases and J 6 bases; nucleotides not matched to a gene: 7. The CDR3 sequence: CASSVTGGTKTQYF. The CDR3 DNA follows: TGCGCCAGCAGCGTGACAGGGGGGACGAAGACCCAGTACTTC.

This chain connects TRBV18 to TRBJ2-1, with 13 bases matching TRBD2. The CDR3 covers 16 residues. CDR1 is KGHSH, CDR2 LQKENI, per germline. Trimming cost V 5 bases and J 5 bases; bases outside gene matches: 6. CDR3 loop: CASSRTSGSNDNEQFF. The CDR3 DNA sequence: TGTGCCAGCTCAAGGACTAGCGGGAGTAACGACAATGAGCAGTTCTTC.

This clone appeared a few times. The gene calls are TRBV5-4 and TRBJ2-1, with 13 nucleotides matching TRBD2. Per the germline V gene, CDR1 is SGHNT and CDR2 is YYREEE (reference sequence). The CDR3 is made up of 15 amino acids. Losses at the gene ends were 4 bases for V and 7 bases for J; bases not matched to a gene: 5. CDR3: CASSRTSGSSNEQFF. The CDR3 DNA reads TGTGCCAGCAGCCGGACTAGCGGGAGTAGTAATGAGCAGTTCTTC.

The chain links TRBV7-3 to TRBJ2-1; 10 nucleotides match TRBD2. Germline lookup yields CDR1 SGHTA and CDR2 FQGTGA. Unmatched junction bases numbered 14, after V lost 5 bases and J lost 4 bases. The CDR3 contains 18 residues. For the CDR3, the DNA is TGTGCCAGCAGCAGACAGGGGATAAGCGGGAGGGATTACAATGAGCAGTTCTTC. Translated, it gives CASSRQGISGRDYNEQFF.

In this sample, this clone turned up a few times. The rearrangement joins TRBV7-8 to TRBJ1-5; D not resolved. The V gene's germline CDR1 is SGHVS and CDR2 FQNEAQ. The CDR3 contains 12 residues. Trimming left V 2 bases short and J 6 bases short, with 5 bases between. The CDR3 DNA follows: TGTGCCAGCAGCTTAAACACTCAGCCCCAGCATTTT. It codes for CASSLNTQPQHF. Complete variable domain (other parts from reference TRBV7-8 and TRBJ1-5): GAGVSQSPRYKVAKRGQDVALRCDPISGHVSLFWYQQALGQGPEFLTYFQNEAQLDKSGLPSDRFFAERPEGSVSTLKIQRTQQEDSAVYLCASSLNTQPQHFGDGTRLSIL.

The DNA for the CDR3 is TGTGCCAGCAGCGTAACAGGGAGCAATCAGCCCCAGCATTTT. It yields the protein CASSVTGSNQPQHF. The rearrangement joins TRBV9 to TRBJ1-5; possible D gene TRBD1, 6 bases. CDR3 size: 14 residues. The germline V and J ends were trimmed by 1 base and 1 base, with 6 bases remaining between them. Germline V gene data show CDR1 as SGDLS and CDR2 as YYNGEE. The full variable domain, completed using reference TRBV9 and TRBJ1-5, is DSGVTQTPKHLITATGQRVTLRCSPRSGDLSVYWYQQSLDQGLQFLIQYYNGEERAKGNILERFSAQQFPDLHSELNLSSLELGDSALYFCASSVTGSNQPQHFGDGTRLSIL.

This sequence joins TRBV4-1 and TRBJ2-3; TRBD2 agrees at 8 bases. Germline V gene sequence: CDR1 MGHRA, CDR2 YSYEKL. The V gene end was trimmed by 3 bases and the J gene end by 1 base; junction bases not matched to a gene: 9. The CDR3 loop spans 17 amino acids. CDR3 amino acids: CASSQGRGGSGTDTQYF. In nucleotides, the CDR3 is TGCGCCAGCAGCCAGGGCCGCGGGGGGTCTGGCACAGATACGCAGTATTTT.

This clone turned up a few times. The chain couples TRBV16 to TRBJ1-1; maybe TRBD1 (6 bases). Trimming removed 7 bases from V and 3 bases from J, with 12 bases in between. The CDR3 is 13 residues long. The germline V gene has CDR1 KGHSY and CDR2 FQNENV. In DNA, the CDR3 is TGTGCCAGCAATATACAGGGTCACACTGAAGCTTTCTTT. It yields the protein CASNIQGHTEAFF.

V is TRBV9 and J is TRBJ1-1, with D tentatively TRBD1 (5 bases). The CDR3 length is 14 residues. The germline V gene has CDR1 SGDLS and CDR2 YYNGEE. The V and J ends lost 0 bases and 0 bases respectively, with 6 bases between them. As DNA, the CDR3 is TGTGCCAGCAGCGTAGCCAGGGTGAACACTGAAGCTTTCTTT. This translates into CASSVARVNTEAFF. The entire variable domain, with the rest obtained from reference TRBV9 and TRBJ1-1, is as follows: DSGVTQTPKHLITATGQRVTLRCSPRSGDLSVYWYQQSLDQGLQFLIQYYNGEERAKGNILERFSAQQFPDLHSELNLSSLELGDSALYFCASSVARVNTEAFFGQGTRLTVV.

The J gene is TRBJ2-7, the V gene TRBV18, with 7 bases that match TRBD1. Trimming took 3 bases from V and 7 from J; bases not matched to a gene: 12. CDR1 is KGHSH, CDR2 LQKENI, per germline. This CDR3 is 15 amino acids long. This CDR3 reads CASSPPAGGTGEQYF. The DNA of the CDR3 is TGTGCCAGCTCACCCCCGGCAGGGGGAACTGGAGAGCAGTACTTC.

The chain is built from TRBV6-6 and TRBJ2-1; 8 bases fit TRBD2. Trimming took 6 bases from V and 8 from J; bases not matched to a gene: 15. The CDR3 covers 16 residues. Looked up from germline, CDR1 is MNHNY and CDR2 is SVGAGI (reference sequence). CDR3 in DNA: TGTGCCAGCAGCCCCTTGTGGGTAGCGGGATTGTATGAGCAGTTCTTC. Protein sequence: CASSPLWVAGLYEQFF.

The chain employs TRBV28 and TRBJ2-1, with D possibly matching TRBD2 (5 bases). The CDR3 has 15 residues. V was shortened by 7 bases and J by 1 base, with 14 bases between the two germline ends. Germline CDR1 reads MDHEN; CDR2 reads SYDVKM. In DNA form, the CDR3 reads TGTGCCAGCACCGTAGCGCGAACTTCCTACAATGAGCAGTTCTTC. This encodes CASTVARTSYNEQFF.

The chain uses TRBV7-2 and TRBJ2-1; D not certain. The germline V gene has CDR1 SGHTA and CDR2 FQGNSA. Trimming removed 5 bases from V and 6 bases from J, with 11 bases in between. The CDR3 consists of 13 residues. In DNA form, the CDR3 reads TGTGCCAGCAGCGTAAGTAGTCTCAATGAGCAGTTCTTC. This gives the protein CASSVSSLNEQFF. Filled out from reference TRBV7-2 and TRBJ2-1, the complete variable domain reads GAGVSQSPSNKVTEKGKDVELRCDPISGHTALYWYRQSLGQGLEFLIYFQGNSAPDKSGLPSDRFSAERTGGSVSTLTIQRTQQEDSAVYLCASSVSSLNEQFFGPGTRLTVL.

This clone was counted only a few times. The rearrangement links TRBV29-1 to TRBJ2-7, with D perhaps matching TRBD2 (5 bases). Deletions cut 1 base from V and 6 bases from J, with 10 bases between. The CDR3 is 12 residues long. The V gene's germline CDR1 is SQVTM and CDR2 ANQGSEA. The CDR3 reads CSVEGESGEQYF. CDR3 bases: TGCAGCGTTGAAGGGGAGTCGGGCGAGCAGTACTTC.

V is TRBV18 and J is TRBJ1-1, with 11 nucleotides matching TRBD1. The CDR3 covers 16 residues. Looked up from germline, CDR1 is KGHSH and CDR2 is LQKENI. The ends lost 2 bases at V and 0 bases at J; junction bases unmatched: 2. The CDR3 here is CASSPGTGGLNTEAFF. In nucleotides, the CDR3 is TGTGCCAGCTCACCAGGGACAGGGGGATTGAACACTGAAGCTTTCTTT.

The chain uses TRBV7-3 and TRBJ2-7, with 7 bases lining up with TRBD2. V lost 3 bases and J lost 3; bases outside the gene matches: 2. Germline values: CDR1 SGHTA, CDR2 FQGTGA. The CDR3 spans 13 residues. The DNA for the CDR3 is TGTGCCAGCAGCTTGGGGACTAACTACGAGCAGTACTTC. Amino acids: CASSLGTNYEQYF.

The chain links TRBV15 to TRBJ1-1; TRBD1 might be the D (6 bases). V was cut by 3 bases and J by 1 base, with 12 bases left in between. The CDR3 totals 15 residues. From germline, CDR1 is LNHNV and CDR2 YYDKDF (reference sequence). CDR3: CATSRGGGWNTEAFF. The CDR3, as DNA: TGTGCCACCAGCAGGGGTGGGGGCTGGAACACTGAAGCTTTCTTT.